A single sample gave rise to the 22 T cell receptor beta chains below, sequenced in a study of cytomegalovirus exposure and HLA in healthy donors. 60 Vbeta and 13 Jbeta primers were used in PCR. Sequencing used immunoSEQ multiplex PCR; TCRdb keeps in-frame clones, though not all of them. Of about 170,000 clones listed, 65% to 85% were seen once; the top ten hold around 4.4%. Sequences were obtained from PBMCs. The receptors shown here come from a woman between 50 and 59 years old in good health and CMV-seropositive.

The rearrangement joins TRBV28 to TRBJ2-7, with 8 positions matching TRBD2. Looked up from germline, CDR1 is MDHEN and CDR2 is SYDVKM. The V and J ends lost 3 bases and 4 bases, in that order; junction bases with no gene match: 8. The CDR3 is 15 amino acids. The CDR3 is CASSLASGGLYEQYF. In DNA form, the CDR3 reads TGTGCCAGCAGTTTGGCCAGCGGGGGCCTATACGAGCAGTACTTC.

The chain recombines TRBV5-6 with TRBJ2-5; D gene ambiguous. This CDR3 is built from 13 residues. The V end lost 4 bases, the J end lost 1 base, and 8 bases lay between the germline ends. Germline V CDR1 and CDR2: SGHDT, YYEEEE. CDR3 DNA sequence: TGTGCCAGCAGCCCTTCGGGCCAAGAGACCCAGTACTTC. Its translation: CASSPSGQETQYF.

This clone turned up a few times. The chain employs TRBV6-5 and TRBJ2-7, with 10 bases matching TRBD1. Germline V gene lookup returns CDR1 MNHEY and CDR2 SVGAGI. The trim removed 2 bases at V and 2 bases at J, leaving 3 bases unmatched. The CDR3 totals 15 residues. CDR3 protein: CASSYRDRGPYEQYF. CDR3 in DNA: TGTGCCAGCAGTTACCGGGACAGGGGTCCCTACGAGCAGTACTTC.

This chain uses TRBV4-1 with TRBJ2-1; D is perhaps TRBD1 (6 bases). CDR3 size: 16 residues. CDR1 MGHRA and CDR2 YSYEKL come from the germline V gene. V was clipped by 1 base and J by 6 bases, with 16 bases between them. CDR3 sequence: CASSQVWDTPLNEQFF. CDR3 DNA sequence: TGCGCCAGCAGCCAAGTTTGGGACACTCCCCTCAATGAGCAGTTCTTC.

Details on this clone: A read error may produce the germline difference seen at one junction end. The chain couples TRBV7-7 to TRBJ2-5; 9 bases match TRBD1. This CDR3 has 14 amino acids. CDR1 and CDR2 from the germline V gene are SSHAT and FNYEAQ (reference sequence). CDR3: CASSKTGGAQTQYF. For the CDR3, the DNA is TGTGCTAGCAGCAAAACAGGGGGCGCACAGACCCAGTACTTC.

J is TRBJ2-1 and V is TRBV4-3, with 7 bases matching TRBD2. CDR3 length: 12 residues. V shed 0 bases and J 12 bases; nucleotides not matched to a gene: 2. Germline assignment: CDR1 LGHNA and CDR2 YSLEER. CDR3 residues: CASSQEGGGQFF. In nucleotides, the CDR3 is TGCGCCAGCAGCCAAGAGGGCGGGGGGCAGTTCTTC.

The chain uses TRBV4-3 and TRBJ2-3; 8 positions agree with TRBD2. Germline CDR1 reads LGHNA; CDR2 reads YSLEER. CDR3 size: 17 residues. J gave up 5 bases and V 0 bases, and 10 bases lay outside the gene matches. The CDR3 nucleotides are TGCGCCAGCAGCCAAGATAGTGGTACACTAGCGGTAGATACGCAGTATTTT. This sequence encodes CASSQDSGTLAVDTQYF.

The chain carries TRBV18 and TRBJ1-1; 7 positions match TRBD1. Per germline, CDR1 KGHSH and CDR2 LQKENI. The CDR3 has 14 amino acids. V was pared by 5 bases and J by 3 bases, with 6 bases of the junction left unmatched. CDR3 nucleotides: TGTGCCAGCTCAAGCAACCAGGGGGACACTGAAGCTTTCTTT. Its protein product is CASSSNQGDTEAFF.

The V call is TRBV5-1, the J call TRBJ2-5; 8 bases line up with TRBD2. Trimming removed 3 bases from V and 4 bases from J; junction bases left unmatched: 8. Germline-derived CDR1 and CDR2 are SGHRS and YFSETQ. This CDR3 spans 15 amino acids. The DNA for the CDR3 is TGCGCCAGCAGCTGGAAGCGGGAGATAGGAGAGACCCAGTACTTC. Translating it yields CASSWKREIGETQYF.

The J gene is TRBJ2-7, the V gene TRBV28; 11 nucleotides agree with TRBD2. CDR1 and CDR2 from the germline V gene are MDHEN and SYDVKM. The CDR3 totals 18 residues. With 6 bases clipped from V and 0 bases from J, the junction kept 13 bases outside the gene matches. The CDR3 is CASSPRGSGRAYSYEQYF. The CDR3 DNA follows: TGTGCCAGCAGCCCCCGGGGTAGCGGGAGGGCTTACTCCTACGAGCAGTACTTC.

CDR3 in DNA: TGTGCCAGCTCACCCGGACGGACAGGGGTGAACACTGAAGCTTTCTTT. Encoded protein: CASSPGRTGVNTEAFF. The chain joins TRBV18 to TRBJ1-1; 9 bases fit TRBD1. J lost 0 bases, V lost 3 bases, and 5 bases had no gene match. CDR3 length equals 16 residues. CDR1 is KGHSH and CDR2 is LQKENI in the germline V gene.

The V gene is TRBV5-1, the J gene TRBJ2-3, with TRBD1 matching over 10 bases. This CDR3 contains 15 residues. V was pared by 2 bases and J by 6 bases, with 6 bases of the junction left unmatched. Per germline, CDR1 SGHRS and CDR2 YFSETQ. CDR3 bases: TGCGCCAGCAGCTTTGGACAGGGGGGGAGGGATACGCAGTATTTT. Protein: CASSFGQGGRDTQYF. The full variable domain, with the rest looked up from reference TRBV5-1 and TRBJ2-3, is KAGVTQTPRYLIKTRGQQVTLSCSPISGHRSVSWYQQTPGQGLQFLFEYFSETQRNKGNFPGRFSGRQFSNSRSEMNVSTLELGDSALYLCASSFGQGGRDTQYFGPGTRLTVL.

About this clone itself: Other DNA sequences in this specimen translate into the identical CDR3. The gene calls are TRBV6-1 and TRBJ1-2; the match to TRBD1 covers 7 bases. This CDR3 has 16 amino acids. Germline CDR1 and CDR2: MNHNS and SASEGT. J gave up 2 bases and V 2 bases, and 8 bases lay outside the gene matches. The DNA for the CDR3 is TGTGCCAGCAGTGAACCGGGACAGATTTCCAACTATGGCTACACCTTC. This encodes CASSEPGQISNYGYTF.

The chain has TRBV4-1 and TRBJ2-3; 7 bases match TRBD1. V dropped 0 bases and J dropped 1; count of bases not matched to a gene: 1. Germline CDR1 reads MGHRA; CDR2 reads YSYEKL. The CDR3 is made up of 15 amino acids. The CDR3 protein is CASSQDQGGTDTQYF. CDR3 bases: TGCGCCAGCAGCCAAGATCAGGGGGGCACAGATACGCAGTATTTT.

This chain links TRBV6-5 with TRBJ1-3; D is possibly TRBD1 (5 bases). CDR1 is MNHEY and CDR2 is SVGAGI in the germline V gene. Trimming cost V 6 bases and J 2 bases, with 14 bases left between them. CDR3 length: 15 residues. In DNA form, the CDR3 reads TGTGCCAGCAGGCTAGACAGAAAAACTGGAAACACCATATATTTT. Its protein is CASRLDRKTGNTIYF.

The chain combines TRBV5-4 with TRBJ2-1; tentatively, D is TRBD2 (5 bases). The CDR3 runs 15 residues. V lost 4 bases and J lost 1, with 12 bases in between. Germline V gives CDR1 SGHNT, CDR2 YYREEE (reference sequence). The CDR3 loop reads CASSALRGSYNEQFF. For the CDR3, the DNA is TGTGCCAGCAGCGCGCTCCGGGGATCCTACAATGAGCAGTTCTTC.

V gene TRBV7-2 combines with J gene TRBJ2-5; 9 positions agree with TRBD1. V was clipped by 5 bases and J by 5 bases; unmatched bases: 9. This CDR3 has 15 residues. Germline V gene data show CDR1 as SGHTA and CDR2 as FQGNSA. The CDR3 loop reads CASSRGQGGWETQYF. CDR3 in DNA: TGTGCCAGCAGCCGGGGACAGGGTGGTTGGGAGACCCAGTACTTC.

This chain joins TRBV5-1 and TRBJ1-3, with 12 bases fitting TRBD1. V was pared by 4 bases and J by 2 bases, with 7 bases of the junction left unmatched. The CDR3 has 17 amino acids. CDR1 SGHRS and CDR2 YFSETQ come from the germline V gene. The CDR3 region is CASSRGTGGEAGNTIYF. For the CDR3, the DNA is TGCGCCAGCAGCCGGGGGACAGGGGGCGAGGCTGGAAACACCATATATTTT.

V and J are TRBV27 and TRBJ1-2; D gene uncertain. From germline, CDR1 is MNHEY and CDR2 SMNVEV (reference sequence). The ends were cut back, 4 bases at V and 0 bases at J, with 9 bases in the middle. The CDR3 runs to 14 residues. The CDR3 coding sequence is TGTGCCAGCAGTTCGATTTTAGCTAACTATGGCTACACCTTC. Translated: CASSSILANYGYTF.

V gene TRBV4-2 combines with J gene TRBJ1-2; D not resolved. Trimming removed 0 bases from V and 4 bases from J, with 6 bases in between. Germline CDR1 is LGHNA and CDR2 is YNFKEQ. The CDR3 sequence is 13 residues long. CDR3 protein: CASSQDYSYGYTF. The CDR3 DNA reads TGTGCCAGCAGCCAAGATTACTCCTATGGCTACACCTTC.

The CDR3 reads CASSPQTWGYTF. The CDR3 region has the DNA TGTGCCAGCAGCCCCCAAACTTGGGGCTACACCTTC. J is TRBJ1-2 and V is TRBV9, with no clear D. Trimming cost V 4 bases and J 8 bases, with 12 bases left between them. The CDR3 has 12 residues. Germline V gene lookup returns CDR1 SGDLS and CDR2 YYNGEE.

V and J are TRBV6-5 and TRBJ2-7; 11 nucleotides line up with TRBD2. The CDR3 is 15 residues long. V lost 5 bases, J lost 0 bases, and 3 bases stayed unmatched. Germline V gene data show CDR1 as MNHEY and CDR2 as SVGAGI. CDR3 amino acids: CASSHTSGSSYEQYF. The CDR3 DNA is TGTGCCAGCAGTCACACTAGCGGGAGCTCCTACGAGCAGTACTTC.